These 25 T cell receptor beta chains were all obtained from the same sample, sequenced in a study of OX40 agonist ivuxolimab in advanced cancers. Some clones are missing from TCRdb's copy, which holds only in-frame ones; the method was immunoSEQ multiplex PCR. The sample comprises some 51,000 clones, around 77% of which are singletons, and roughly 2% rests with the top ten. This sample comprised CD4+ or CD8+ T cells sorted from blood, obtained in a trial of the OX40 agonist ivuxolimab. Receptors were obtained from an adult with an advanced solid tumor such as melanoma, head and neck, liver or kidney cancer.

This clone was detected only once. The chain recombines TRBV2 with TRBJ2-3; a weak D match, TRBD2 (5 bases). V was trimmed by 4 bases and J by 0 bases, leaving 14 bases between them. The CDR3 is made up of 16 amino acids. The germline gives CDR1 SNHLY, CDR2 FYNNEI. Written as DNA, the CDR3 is TGTGCCAGCAGTGTAACGGAGGCTTTGAGCACAGATACGCAGTATTTT. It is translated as CASSVTEALSTDTQYF. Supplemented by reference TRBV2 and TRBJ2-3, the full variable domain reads EPEVTQTPSHQVTQMGQEVILRCVPISNHLYFYWYRQILGQKVEFLVSFYNNEISEKSEIFDDQFSVERPDGSNFTLKIRSTKLEDSAMYFCASSVTEALSTDTQYFGPGTRLTVL.

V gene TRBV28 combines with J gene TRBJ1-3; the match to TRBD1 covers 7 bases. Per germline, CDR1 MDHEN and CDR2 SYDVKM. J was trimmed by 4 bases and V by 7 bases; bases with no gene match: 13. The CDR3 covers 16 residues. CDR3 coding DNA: TGTGCCAGCACCGCAGCGACAGGGTTGGTCGGAAACACCATATATTTT. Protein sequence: CASTAATGLVGNTIYF. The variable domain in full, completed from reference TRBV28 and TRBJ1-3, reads DVKVTQSSRYLVKRTGEKVFLECVQDMDHENMFWYRQDPGLGLRLIYFSYDVKMKEKGDIPEGYSVSREKKERFSLILESASTNQTSMYLCASTAATGLVGNTIYFGEGSWLTVV.

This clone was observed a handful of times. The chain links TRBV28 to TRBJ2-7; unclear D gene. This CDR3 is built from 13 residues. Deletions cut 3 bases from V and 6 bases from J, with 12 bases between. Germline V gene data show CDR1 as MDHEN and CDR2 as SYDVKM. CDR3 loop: CASSLDFVREQYF. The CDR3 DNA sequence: TGTGCCAGCAGTTTGGATTTCGTGCGCGAGCAGTACTTC.

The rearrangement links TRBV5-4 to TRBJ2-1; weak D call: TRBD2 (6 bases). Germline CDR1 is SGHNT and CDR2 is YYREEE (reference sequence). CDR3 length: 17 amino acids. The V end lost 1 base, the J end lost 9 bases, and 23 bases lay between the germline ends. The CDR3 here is CASSLYRGGDLSVEQFF. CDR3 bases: TGTGCCAGCAGCTTGTATCGGGGCGGGGACCTCTCGGTTGAGCAGTTCTTC. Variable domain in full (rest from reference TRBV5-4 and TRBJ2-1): ETGVTQSPTHLIKTRGQQVTLRCSSQSGHNTVSWYQQALGQGPQFIFQYYREEENGRGNFPPRFSGLQFPNYSSELNVNALELDDSALYLCASSLYRGGDLSVEQFFGPGTRLTVL.

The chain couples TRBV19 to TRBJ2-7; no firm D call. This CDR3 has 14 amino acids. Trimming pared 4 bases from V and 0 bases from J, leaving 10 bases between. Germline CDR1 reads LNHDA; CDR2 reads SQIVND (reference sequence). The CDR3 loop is CASSKVASSYEQYF. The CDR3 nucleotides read TGTGCCAGTAGTAAAGTGGCGTCCTCCTACGAGCAGTACTTC. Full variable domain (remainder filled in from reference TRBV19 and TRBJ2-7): DGGITQSPKYLFRKEGQNVTLSCEQNLNHDAMYWYRQDPGQGLRLIYYSQIVNDFQKGDIAEGYSVSREKKESFPLTVTSAQKNPTAFYLCASSKVASSYEQYFGPGTRLTVT.

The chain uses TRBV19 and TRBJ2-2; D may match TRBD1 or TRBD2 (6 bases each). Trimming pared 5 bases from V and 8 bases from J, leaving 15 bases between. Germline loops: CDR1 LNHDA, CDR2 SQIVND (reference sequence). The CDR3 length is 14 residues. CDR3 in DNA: TGTGCCAGTAGTCCGTACGGGGGCGGTGGGGAGCTGTTTTTT. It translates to CASSPYGGGGELFF.

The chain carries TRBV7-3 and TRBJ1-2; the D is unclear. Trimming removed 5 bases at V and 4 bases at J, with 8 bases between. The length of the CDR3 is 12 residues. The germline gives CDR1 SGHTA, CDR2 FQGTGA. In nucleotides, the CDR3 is TGTGCCAGCAGCCCCAGTATCTATGGCTACACCTTC. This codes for CASSPSIYGYTF.

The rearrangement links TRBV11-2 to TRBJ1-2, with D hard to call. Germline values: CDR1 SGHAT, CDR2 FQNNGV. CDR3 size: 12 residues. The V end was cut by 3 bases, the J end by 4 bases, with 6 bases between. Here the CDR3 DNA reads TGTGCCAGCAGCTTGGTCCTCTATGGCTACACCTTC. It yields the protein CASSLVLYGYTF. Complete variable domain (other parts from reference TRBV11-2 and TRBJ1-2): EAGVAQSPRYKIIEKRQSVAFWCNPISGHATLYWYQQILGQGPKLLIQFQNNGVVDDSQLPKDRFSAERLKGVDSTLKIQPAKLEDSAVYLCASSLVLYGYTFGSGTRLTVV.

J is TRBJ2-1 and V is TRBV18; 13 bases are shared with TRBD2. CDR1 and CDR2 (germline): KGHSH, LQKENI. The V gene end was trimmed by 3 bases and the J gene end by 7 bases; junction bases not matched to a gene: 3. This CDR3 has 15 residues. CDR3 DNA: TGTGCCAGCTCACCTGGACTAGCGGGAGCTAATGAGCAGTTCTTC. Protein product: CASSPGLAGANEQFF.

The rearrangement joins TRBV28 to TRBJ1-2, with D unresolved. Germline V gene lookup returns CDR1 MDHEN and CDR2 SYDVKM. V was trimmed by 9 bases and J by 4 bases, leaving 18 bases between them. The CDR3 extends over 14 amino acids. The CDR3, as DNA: TGTGCCAGTCGGCGTTCGTCTCGAGCCTATGGCTACACCTTC. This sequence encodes CASRRSSRAYGYTF.

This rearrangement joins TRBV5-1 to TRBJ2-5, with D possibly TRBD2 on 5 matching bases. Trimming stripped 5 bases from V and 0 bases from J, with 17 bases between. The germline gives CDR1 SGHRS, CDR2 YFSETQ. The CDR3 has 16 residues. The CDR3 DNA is TGCGCCAGCAGTGCAGGACTTCTCAACCACCAAGAGACCCAGTACTTC. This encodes CASSAGLLNHQETQYF. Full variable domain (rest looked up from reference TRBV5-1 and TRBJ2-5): KAGVTQTPRYLIKTRGQQVTLSCSPISGHRSVSWYQQTPGQGLQFLFEYFSETQRNKGNFPGRFSGRQFSNSRSEMNVSTLELGDSALYLCASSAGLLNHQETQYFGPGTRLLVL.

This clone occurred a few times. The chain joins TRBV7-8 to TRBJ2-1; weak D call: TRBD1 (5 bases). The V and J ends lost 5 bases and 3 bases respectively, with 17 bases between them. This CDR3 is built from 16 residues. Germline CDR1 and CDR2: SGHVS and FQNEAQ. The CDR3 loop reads CASSPDPGNLYNEQFF. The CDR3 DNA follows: TGTGCCAGCAGCCCGGACCCAGGGAACCTCTACAATGAGCAGTTCTTC. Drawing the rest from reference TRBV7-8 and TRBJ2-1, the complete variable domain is GAGVSQSPRYKVAKRGQDVALRCDPISGHVSLFWYQQALGQGPEFLTYFQNEAQLDKSGLPSDRFFAERPEGSVSTLKIQRTQQEDSAVYLCASSPDPGNLYNEQFFGPGTRLTVL.

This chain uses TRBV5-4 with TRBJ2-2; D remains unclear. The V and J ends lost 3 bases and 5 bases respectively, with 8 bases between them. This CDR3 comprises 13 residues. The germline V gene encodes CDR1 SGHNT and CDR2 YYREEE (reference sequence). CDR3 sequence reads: CASSSPRTGELFF. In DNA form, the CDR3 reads TGTGCCAGCAGCTCGCCTAGGACCGGGGAGCTGTTTTTT. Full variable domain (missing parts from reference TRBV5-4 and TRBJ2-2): ETGVTQSPTHLIKTRGQQVTLRCSSQSGHNTVSWYQQALGQGPQFIFQYYREEENGRGNFPPRFSGLQFPNYSSELNVNALELDDSALYLCASSSPRTGELFFGEGSRLTVL.

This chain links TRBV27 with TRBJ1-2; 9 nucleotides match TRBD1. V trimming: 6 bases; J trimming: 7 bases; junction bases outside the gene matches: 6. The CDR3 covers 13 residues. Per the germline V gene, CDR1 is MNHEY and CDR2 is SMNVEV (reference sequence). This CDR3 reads CASRPNRGLGYTF. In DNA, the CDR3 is TGTGCCAGCAGACCTAACAGGGGGCTTGGCTACACCTTC.

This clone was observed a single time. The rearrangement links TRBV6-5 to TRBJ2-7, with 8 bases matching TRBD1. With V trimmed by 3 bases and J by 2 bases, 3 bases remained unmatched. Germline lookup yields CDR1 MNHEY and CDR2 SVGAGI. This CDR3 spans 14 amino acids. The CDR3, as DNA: TGTGCCAGCAGTTATCGGGACAGGACCTACGAGCAGTACTTC. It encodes CASSYRDRTYEQYF.

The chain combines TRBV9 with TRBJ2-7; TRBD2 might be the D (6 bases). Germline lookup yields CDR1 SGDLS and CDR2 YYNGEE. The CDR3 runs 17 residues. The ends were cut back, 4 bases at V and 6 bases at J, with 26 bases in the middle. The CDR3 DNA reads TGTGCCAGCAGCCCCCGGGCCTTGGGGACTGCTGAGGGCGAGCAGTACTTC. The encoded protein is CASSPRALGTAEGEQYF.

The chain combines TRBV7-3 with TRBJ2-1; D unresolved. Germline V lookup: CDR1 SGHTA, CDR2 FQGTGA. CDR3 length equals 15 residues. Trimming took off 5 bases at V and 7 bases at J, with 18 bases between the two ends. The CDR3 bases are TGTGCCAGCAGCCTAGGGTCGGGCAGGCAGAATGAGCAGTTCTTC. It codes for CASSLGSGRQNEQFF.

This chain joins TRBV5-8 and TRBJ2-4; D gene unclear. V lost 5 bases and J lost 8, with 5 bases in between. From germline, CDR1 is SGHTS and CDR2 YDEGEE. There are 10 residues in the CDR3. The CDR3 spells CASSSYIQYF. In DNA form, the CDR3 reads TGTGCCAGCAGTTCATACATTCAGTACTTC.

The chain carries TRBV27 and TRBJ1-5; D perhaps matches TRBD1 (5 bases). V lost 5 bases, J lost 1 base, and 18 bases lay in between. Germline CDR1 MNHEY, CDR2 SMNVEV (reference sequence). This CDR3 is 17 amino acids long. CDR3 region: CASSPRGGAASNQPQHF. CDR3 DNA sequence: TGTGCCAGCAGTCCCCGGGGTGGGGCCGCGAGCAATCAGCCCCAGCATTTT.

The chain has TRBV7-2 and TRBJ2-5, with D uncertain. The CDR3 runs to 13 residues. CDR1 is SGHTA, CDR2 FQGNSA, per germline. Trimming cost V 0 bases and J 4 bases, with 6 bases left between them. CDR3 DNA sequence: TGTGCCAGCAGCTTAGCGCGATTAGAGACCCAGTACTTC. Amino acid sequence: CASSLARLETQYF.

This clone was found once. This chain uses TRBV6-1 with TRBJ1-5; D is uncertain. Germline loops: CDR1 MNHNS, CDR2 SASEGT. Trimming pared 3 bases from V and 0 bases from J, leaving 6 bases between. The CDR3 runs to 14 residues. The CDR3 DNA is TGTGCCAGCAGTGAGGTTCCTAGCAATCAGCCCCAGCATTTT. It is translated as CASSEVPSNQPQHF.

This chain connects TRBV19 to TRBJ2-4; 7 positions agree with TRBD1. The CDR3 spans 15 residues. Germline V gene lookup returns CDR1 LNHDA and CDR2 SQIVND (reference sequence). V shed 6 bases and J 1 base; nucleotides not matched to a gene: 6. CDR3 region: CASSLTGLAKNIQYF. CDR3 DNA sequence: TGTGCCAGTAGCTTGACAGGGTTGGCCAAAAACATTCAGTACTTC.

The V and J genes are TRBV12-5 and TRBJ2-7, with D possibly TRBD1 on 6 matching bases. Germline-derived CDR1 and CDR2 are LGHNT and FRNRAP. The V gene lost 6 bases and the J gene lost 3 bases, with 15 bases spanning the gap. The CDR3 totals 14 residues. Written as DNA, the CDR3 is TGTGCTAGTGGACGGGGAACAGGGAACTACGAGCAGTACTTC. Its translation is CASGRGTGNYEQYF.

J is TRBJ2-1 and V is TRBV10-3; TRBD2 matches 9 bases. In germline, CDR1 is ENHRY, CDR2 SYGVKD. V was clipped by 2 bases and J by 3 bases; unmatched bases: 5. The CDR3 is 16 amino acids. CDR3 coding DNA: TGTGCCATCAGTGAGGTGACTAGCGGCCTCTACAATGAGCAGTTCTTC. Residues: CAISEVTSGLYNEQFF.

The CDR3: CASSSPKYGYTF. The CDR3 DNA reads as TGTGCCAGCAGTTCCCCCAAATATGGCTACACCTTC. This sequence joins TRBV28 and TRBJ1-2; D is unclear. The V and J ends lost 4 bases and 5 bases respectively, with 8 bases between them. Germline V CDR1 and CDR2: MDHEN, SYDVKM. The CDR3 has 12 amino acids.